What follows describes a single T cell receptor beta chain. A read error may produce the germline difference seen at one junction end. Each patient came to thyroid surgery without any prior treatment (of any kind). The sample comes from a study of metastatic and nonmetastatic thyroid tumors. This CDR3 has 15 amino acids. CDR1 MRHNA and CDR2 SNTAGT come from the germline V gene. TCRdb reanalyzed the PCR reads with MiXCR. The table includes some 34,000 clones, over 15% detected once. Sequencing was carried out using blood. The sequence came from a female donor with papillary thyroid cancer or a benign thyroid nodule (not recorded which). Some clones in this sample may be carry-over from other donors' samples. The gene calls are TRBV6-4 and TRBJ2-3; D is perhaps TRBD2 (7 bases). The CDR3, as DNA: TGTGCCAGCAGTGACTCTAGGGGGGGGGCAGATACGAAGTATTTT. Its translation is CASSDSRGGADTKYF.